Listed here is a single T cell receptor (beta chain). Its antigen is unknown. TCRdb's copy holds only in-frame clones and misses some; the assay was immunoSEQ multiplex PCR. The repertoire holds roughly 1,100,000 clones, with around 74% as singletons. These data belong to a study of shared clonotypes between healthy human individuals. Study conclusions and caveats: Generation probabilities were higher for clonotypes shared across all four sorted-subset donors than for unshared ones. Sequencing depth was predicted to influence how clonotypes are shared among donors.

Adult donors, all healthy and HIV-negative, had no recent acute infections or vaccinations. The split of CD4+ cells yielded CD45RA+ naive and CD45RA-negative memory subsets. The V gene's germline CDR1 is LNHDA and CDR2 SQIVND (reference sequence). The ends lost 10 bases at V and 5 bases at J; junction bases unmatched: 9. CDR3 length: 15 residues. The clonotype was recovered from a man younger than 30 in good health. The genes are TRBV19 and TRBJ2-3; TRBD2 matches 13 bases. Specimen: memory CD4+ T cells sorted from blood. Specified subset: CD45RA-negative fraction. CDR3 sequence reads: CATTRTSGSVDTQYF. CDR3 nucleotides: TGTGCCACCACAAGGACTAGCGGGAGTGTAGATACGCAGTATTTT.